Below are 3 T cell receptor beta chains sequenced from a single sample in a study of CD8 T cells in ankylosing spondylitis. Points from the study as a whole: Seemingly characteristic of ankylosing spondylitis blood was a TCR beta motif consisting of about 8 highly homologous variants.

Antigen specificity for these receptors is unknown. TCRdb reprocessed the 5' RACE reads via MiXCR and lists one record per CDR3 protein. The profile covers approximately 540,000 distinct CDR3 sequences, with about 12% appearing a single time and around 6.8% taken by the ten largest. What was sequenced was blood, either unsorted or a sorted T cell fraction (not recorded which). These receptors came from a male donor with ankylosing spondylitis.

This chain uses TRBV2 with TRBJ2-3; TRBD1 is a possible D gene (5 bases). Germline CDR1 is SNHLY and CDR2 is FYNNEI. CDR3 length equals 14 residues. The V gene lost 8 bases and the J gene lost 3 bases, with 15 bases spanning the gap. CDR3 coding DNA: TGTGCCAGCGTCGGAAGGGGATGGACAGATACGCAGTATTTT. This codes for CASVGRGWTDTQYF.

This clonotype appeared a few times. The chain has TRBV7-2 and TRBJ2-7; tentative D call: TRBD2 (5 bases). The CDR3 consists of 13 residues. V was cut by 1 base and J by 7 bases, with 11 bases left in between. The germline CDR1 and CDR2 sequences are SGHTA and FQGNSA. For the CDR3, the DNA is TGTGCCAGCAGCTTAGAGAGGGCAGGAGAGCAGTACTTC. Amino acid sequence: CASSLERAGEQYF.

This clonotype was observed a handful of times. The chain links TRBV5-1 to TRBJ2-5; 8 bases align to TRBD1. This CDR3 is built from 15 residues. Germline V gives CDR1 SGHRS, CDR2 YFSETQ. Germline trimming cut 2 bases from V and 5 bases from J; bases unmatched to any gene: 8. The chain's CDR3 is CASSFGQGLAETQYF. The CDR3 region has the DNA TGCGCCAGCAGCTTTGGACAGGGTTTGGCTGAGACCCAGTACTTC.